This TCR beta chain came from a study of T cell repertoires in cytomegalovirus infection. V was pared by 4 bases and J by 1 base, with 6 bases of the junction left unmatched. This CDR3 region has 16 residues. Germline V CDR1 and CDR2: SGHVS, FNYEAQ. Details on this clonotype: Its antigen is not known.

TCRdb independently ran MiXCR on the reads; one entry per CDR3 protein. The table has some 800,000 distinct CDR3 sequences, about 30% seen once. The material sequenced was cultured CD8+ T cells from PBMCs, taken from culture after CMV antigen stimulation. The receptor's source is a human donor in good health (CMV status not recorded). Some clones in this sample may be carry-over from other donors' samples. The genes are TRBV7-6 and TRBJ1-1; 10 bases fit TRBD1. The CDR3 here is CASSSVGDRGNTEAFF. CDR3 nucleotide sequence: TGTGCCAGCAGCTCAGTCGGGGACAGGGGGAACACTGAAGCTTTCTTT.